Listed below are T cell receptor beta chains from one sample, sequenced in a study of blood T cell repertoires in COVID-19. TCRdb's table, derived via immunoSEQ multiplex PCR, lists solely in-frame clones and lacks some. In the table there are about 210,000 clones, around 80% of which are singletons. The specimen was peripheral blood. The receptor set was obtained from a woman aged 35 to 49 with acute or convalescent COVID-19. Both conserved end residues are part of each CDR3. The order of the fields is D gene, clone size, J gene, V gene, CDR3 protein, CDR3 DNA. A D gene is named only where the DNA matches it firmly. The size of a clone is reported for some rows only, either as once, few or many, or as a class for expanded clones.

>-|-|TRBJ2-7|TRBV5-4
CASSLDAKYEQYF
TGTGCCAGCAGCTTGGACGCGAAGTACGAGCAGTACTTC
>TRBD2|-|TRBJ2-7|TRBV7-6
CASSWTSGGFAEQYF
TGTGCCAGCAGCTGGACTAGCGGAGGATTCGCCGAGCAGTACTTC
>-|few|TRBJ2-2|TRBV24-1
CATSDWVAGLALYANTGELFF
TGTGCCACCAGTGATTGGGTGGCGGGTTTAGCCTTATACGCGAACACCGGGGAGCTGTTTTTT
>TRBD1|once|TRBJ1-1|TRBV4-1
CASSLTGGEWTEAFF
TGCGCCAGCAGCCTAACAGGGGGGGAATGGACTGAAGCTTTCTTT
>-|-|TRBJ2-1|TRBV3-1/TRBV3-2
CASSQDEGGHEQFF
TGTGCCAGCAGCCAAGATGAGGGCGGTCATGAGCAGTTCTTC
>-|-|TRBJ1-1|TRBV20-1
CSASPRNTEAFF
TGCAGTGCTAGTCCCAGAAACACTGAAGCTTTCTTT
>TRBD1|few|TRBJ2-7|TRBV27
CASSPGQGPKEQYF
TGTGCCAGCAGTCCGGGACAGGGTCCCAAAGAGCAGTACTTC
>TRBD1|once|TRBJ2-3|TRBV29-1
CSVEVTGQSSTDTQYF
TGCAGCGTTGAAGTGACGGGACAGAGTAGCACAGATACGCAGTATTTT
>TRBD1|-|TRBJ1-5|TRBV19
CASSSGQGRMSNQPQHF
TGTGCCAGTAGTTCGGGACAGGGAAGAATGAGCAATCAGCCCCAGCATTTT
>-|-|TRBJ1-1|TRBV19
CASSIDATENTEAFF
TGTGCCAGTAGTATAGATGCGACAGAGAACACTGAAGCTTTCTTT
>-|-|TRBJ2-5|TRBV7-2
CASSLSLRGTQYF
TGTGCCAGCAGCTTAAGTCTCCGGGGGACCCAGTACTTC
>-|-|TRBJ2-1|TRBV9
CASSRGAETNEQFF
TGTGCCAGCAGCCGGGGGGCCGAAACGAATGAGCAGTTCTTC
>-|-|TRBJ2-5|TRBV11-3
CASSMGGPQETQYF
TGTGCCAGCAGCATGGGAGGACCCCAAGAGACCCAGTACTTC
>-|-|TRBJ2-1|TRBV11-1
CASKRGYSYNEQFF
TGTGCCAGCAAGAGAGGGTATTCCTACAATGAGCAGTTCTTC
>TRBD1|-|TRBJ1-5|TRBV30
CAWSTGTGDNQPQHF
TGTGCCTGGAGCACCGGGACAGGAGACAATCAGCCCCAGCATTTT
>TRBD1|-|TRBJ1-4|TRBV4-1
CASSQEGTGNEKLFF
TGCGCCAGCAGCCAAGAAGGGACAGGGAATGAAAAACTGTTTTTT
>TRBD2|few|TRBJ2-5|TRBV7-2
CASSRTSGKETQYF
TGTGCCAGCAGCCGGACTAGCGGGAAAGAGACCCAGTACTTC
>-|-|TRBJ2-3|TRBV5-4
CASSSYQGTDTDTQYF
TGTGCCAGCAGCTCCTACCAGGGGACCGACACAGATACGCAGTATTTT
>TRBD1|-|TRBJ1-1|TRBV7-3
CASSYDRGTEAFF
TGTGCCAGCAGCTACGACAGGGGGACTGAAGCTTTCTTT
>-|once|TRBJ1-6|TRBV7-9
CASSFNEYSPLHF
TGTGCCAGCAGCTTCAATGAGTATTCACCCCTCCACTTT
>-|-|TRBJ1-2|TRBV19
CASSIDLNHRSGYTF
TGTGCCAGTAGTATAGATCTAAACCACCGGAGTGGCTACACCTTC
>-|-|TRBJ1-2|TRBV19
CASRLPGYGYTF
TGTGCCAGCAGACTGCCCGGGTATGGCTACACCTTC
>TRBD2|-|TRBJ2-2|TRBV24-1
CATSDLLAGGPVGELFF
TGTGCCACCAGTGATTTGCTAGCGGGGGGGCCGGTCGGGGAGCTGTTTTTT
>-|-|TRBJ1-5|TRBV12-3/TRBV12-4
CASSLSGNQPQHF
TGTGCCAGCAGTTTATCGGGGAATCAGCCCCAGCATTTT
>TRBD1|-|TRBJ1-2|TRBV25-1
CASATGIYGYTF
TGTGCCAGTGCGACAGGGATCTATGGCTACACCTTC
>-|-|TRBJ2-7|TRBV10-3
CAISVEGGGAYEQYF
TGTGCCATCAGTGTTGAGGGTGGAGGGGCCTACGAGCAGTACTTC
>-|few|TRBJ2-3|TRBV4-2
CASSQTGTSTDTQYF
TGTGCCAGCAGCCAAACCGGGACTAGCACAGATACGCAGTATTTT
>-|-|TRBJ1-1|TRBV19
CASSISGRVGGNTEAFF
TGTGCCAGTAGTATTTCCGGTCGCGTGGGGGGGAACACTGAAGCTTTCTTT
>-|-|TRBJ2-5|TRBV19
CASSSGRAETQYF
TGTGCCAGTAGTTCTGGGCGGGCAGAGACCCAGTACTTC
>TRBD1|-|TRBJ2-7|TRBV27
CASSFGTGNYEQYF
TGTGCCAGCAGTTTCGGGACAGGGAACTACGAGCAGTACTTC
>-|few|TRBJ2-7|TRBV18
CASSPFSGAYYEQYF
TGTGCCAGCTCACCTTTTTCAGGGGCCTACTACGAGCAGTACTTC
>TRBD1|-|TRBJ2-1|TRBV6-2/TRBV6-3
CASSYSGQGYNEQFF
TGTGCCAGCAGTTACTCGGGACAGGGTTACAATGAGCAGTTCTTC
>-|-|TRBJ1-1|TRBV7-3
CASSLGGWTEAFF
TGTGCCAGCAGCCTCGGGGGTTGGACTGAAGCTTTCTTT
>-|-|TRBJ1-2|TRBV27
CASSLNTGTLTAGYTF
TGTGCCAGCAGTCTAAATACCGGGACATTAACCGCTGGCTACACCTTC
>-|-|TRBJ1-1|TRBV27
CASSPGAPGTEAFF
TGTGCCAGCAGTCCAGGGGCCCCTGGGACTGAAGCTTTCTTT
>-|-|TRBJ2-7|TRBV25-1
CASSKYRDSSYEQYF
TGTGCCAGCAGCAAATACCGGGACTCCTCCTACGAGCAGTACTTC
>TRBD2|-|TRBJ2-1|TRBV5-1
CASSGSGGYNEQFF
TGCGCCAGCAGCGGTAGCGGGGGATACAATGAGCAGTTCTTC
>TRBD2|-|TRBJ2-1|TRBV18
CASSPWYLAGGTYNEQFF
TGTGCCAGCTCACCATGGTACCTAGCGGGAGGGACCTACAATGAGCAGTTCTTC
>-|-|TRBJ1-1|TRBV6-5
CASKGGFGGTEAFF
TGTGCCAGCAAAGGGGGTTTTGGAGGCACTGAAGCTTTCTTT
>-|-|TRBJ1-3|TRBV21-1
CASSKEGGSGNTIYF
TGTGCCAGCAGCAAAGAAGGGGGCTCTGGAAACACCATATATTTT
>-|-|TRBJ1-2|TRBV2
CASRPGQNYGYTF
TGTGCCAGCAGGCCGGGACAAAACTATGGCTACACCTTC